A selection of T cell receptor beta chains follows, all from one sample in a study of CD8+CD57+ T cells in acquired aplastic anemia. A single record per CDR3 protein comes from TCRdb applying MiXCR to the reads. The sample carries about 240,000 distinct CDR3 sequences, around 43% recorded once. The sample was sorted CD4+, CD8+, or CD8+CD57+ T cells (not recorded which) from PBMCs. These receptors originate from a human donor with aplastic anemia. Both conserved end residues are part of each CDR3. A D gene is named only where the DNA matches it firmly. Clone sizes are given selectively: once, few, many, or a class where the clone is expanded.

many	TRBV10-1	TRBJ2-1	.	CASSENGRLNEQFF	TGCGCCAGCAGTGAGAACGGACGCCTTAATGAGCAGTTCTTC
.	TRBV13	TRBJ2-7	.	CASSEGFRDNEQYF	TGTGCCAGCAGCGAGGGGTTTCGGGACAATGAGCAGTACTTC
.	TRBV29-1	TRBJ2-7	.	CSVEEHGSYEQYF	TGCAGCGTTGAAGAACACGGTAGCTACGAGCAGTACTTC
many	TRBV4-3	TRBJ2-1	TRBD2	CASSQSLAGGNYNEQFF	TGCGCCAGCAGCCAATCACTAGCGGGGGGCAACTACAATGAGCAGTTCTTC
.	TRBV5-1	TRBJ2-3	TRBD1	CASSHPGQPTDTQYF	TGCGCCAGCAGCCACCCGGGACAGCCCACAGATACGCAGTATTTT
.	TRBV28	TRBJ1-4	.	CASSLVGGNEKLFF	TGTGCCAGCAGTTTAGTGGGGGGGAATGAAAAACTGTTTTTT
.	TRBV4-2	TRBJ2-1	.	CTSSQDRSGPSSYNEQFF	TGTACCAGCAGCCAAGATCGCTCAGGACCTAGCTCCTACAATGAGCAGTTCTTC
.	TRBV20-1	TRBJ2-1	TRBD1	CSAEGDRGYDNEQFF	TGCAGTGCCGAGGGGGACAGGGGGTACGACAATGAGCAGTTCTTC
once	TRBV4-3	TRBJ1-4	.	CASSQDTAGREKLFF	TGCGCCAGCAGCCAAGATACTGCAGGGCGTGAAAAACTGTTTTTT
.	TRBV3-1	TRBJ1-1	TRBD1	CASSHGTGKGEAFF	TGTGCCAGCAGCCACGGGACAGGGAAGGGGGAAGCTTTCTTT
.	TRBV11-2	TRBJ2-1	TRBD2	CASSLVLGTIHEQFF	TGTGCCAGCAGCTTAGTTCTCGGGACTATTCATGAGCAGTTCTTC
.	TRBV29-1	TRBJ1-2	TRBD1	CSVAVAGGGGYTF	TGCAGCGTTGCGGTGGCAGGGGGCGGTGGCTACACCTTC
many	TRBV7-9	TRBJ1-2	TRBD1	CASSGQGAGYGYTF	TGTGCCAGCAGCGGACAGGGTGCGGGCTATGGCTACACCTTC
many	TRBV19	TRBJ1-1	TRBD1	CASSVGTGGFEAFF	TGTGCCAGTAGTGTGGGGACAGGGGGTTTTGAAGCTTTCTTT
many	TRBV4-1	TRBJ2-7	.	CATSDAAGYEQYF	TGCGCCACCTCGGACGCGGCGGGTTACGAGCAGTACTTC
.	TRBV6-1	TRBJ1-5	.	CASTNGGHYSNQPQHF	TGTGCCAGCACCAACGGGGGGCACTATAGCAATCAGCCCCAGCATTTT
many	TRBV9	TRBJ2-7	.	CASSVRDGGQGYEQYF	TGTGCCAGCAGCGTACGCGACGGGGGTCAGGGCTACGAGCAGTACTTC
.	TRBV24-1	TRBJ2-3	.	CATSDYRGGTDTQYF	TGTGCCACCAGTGATTACAGGGGAGGGACAGATACGCAGTATTTT
.	TRBV10-3	TRBJ1-1	.	CAISEGGDAFF	TGTGCCATCAGTGAAGGGGGGGACGCTTTCTTT
few	TRBV15	TRBJ2-7	.	CATSSPSRVEQYF	TGTGCCACCAGCAGCCCCTCGAGGGTCGAGCAGTACTTC
many	TRBV27	TRBJ2-3	.	CASSLLARRTPSTDTQYF	TGTGCCAGCAGTTTATTGGCCAGGCGAACGCCTAGCACAGATACGCAGTATTTT
many	TRBV6-1	TRBJ1-5	.	CASSGRDQPQHF	TGTGCCAGCAGTGGGAGAGATCAGCCCCAGCATTTT
.	TRBV7-3	TRBJ2-6	.	CALPRAGANVLTF	TGTGCCCTCCCCAGGGCAGGGGCCAACGTCCTGACTTTC
.	TRBV11-1	TRBJ2-2	.	CASSLTGGAGELFF	TGTGCCAGCAGCTTAACCGGGGGTGCCGGGGAGCTGTTTTTT
.	TRBV7-9	TRBJ1-2	TRBD1	CASSRQGQDYGYTF	TGTGCCAGCAGCAGACAGGGTCAAGACTATGGCTACACCTTC
.	TRBV12-3/TRBV12-4	TRBJ1-6	.	CASSLRIGNSPLHF	TGTGCCAGCAGTCTTAGGATCGGGAATTCACCCCTCCACTTT
many	TRBV7-9	TRBJ1-2	.	CASSLAGEENYGYTF	TGTGCCAGCAGCTTAGCAGGGGAGGAAAACTATGGCTACACCTTC
.	TRBV7-9	TRBJ2-7	TRBD1	CASSPTGASSYEQYF	TGTGCCAGCAGCCCGACAGGGGCCTCGTCCTACGAGCAGTACTTC
many	TRBV11-2	TRBJ1-5	TRBD1	CASSFRGSNQPQHF	TGTGCCAGCAGCTTCAGGGGGAGCAATCAGCCCCAGCATTTT
.	TRBV2	TRBJ2-5	TRBD2	CASSQTSGGLQETQYF	TGTGCCAGCAGTCAGACTAGCGGGGGTCTCCAAGAGACCCAGTACTTC
.	TRBV14	TRBJ2-3	.	CASSQGGQGFVTQYF	TGTGCCAGCAGCCAAGGGGGGCAGGGGTTTGTCACGCAGTATTTT
.	TRBV9	TRBJ2-5	.	CASTVRDLPQETQYF	TGTGCCAGCACCGTCCGGGACTTACCTCAAGAGACCCAGTACTTC
.	TRBV6-2/TRBV6-3	TRBJ2-7	.	CASSYPTLAFNYEQYF	TGTGCCAGCAGTTACCCCACACTAGCTTTTAACTACGAGCAGTACTTC
.	TRBV24-1	TRBJ2-5	TRBD1	CATSDWDSEETQYF	TGTGCCACCAGTGATTGGGACAGCGAAGAGACCCAGTACTTC
.	TRBV7-8	TRBJ1-2	.	CASSEGRVGYTF	TGTGCCAGCAGCGAGGGGCGGGTTGGCTACACCTTC
.	TRBV30	TRBJ2-2	.	CAWSVGGDTGELFF	TGTGCCTGGAGTGTGGGAGGAGACACCGGGGAGCTGTTTTTT
many	TRBV6-5	TRBJ2-7	.	CASSYSASAREQYF	TGTGCCAGCAGTTACTCAGCGTCAGCGCGGGAGCAGTACTTC
many	TRBV13	TRBJ2-1	.	CASSIRTIGLDEQFF	TGTGCCAGCAGCATTCGGACTATTGGCTTAGATGAGCAGTTCTTC
.	TRBV19	TRBJ2-7	TRBD1	CASSPPSVTGNYEQYF	TGTGCCAGTAGCCCCCCGTCAGTGACAGGGAACTACGAGCAGTACTTC
many	TRBV19	TRBJ1-1	.	CASSIDTGITEAFF	TGTGCCAGTAGTATAGATACAGGGATCACTGAAGCTTTCTTT
.	TRBV3-1	TRBJ1-1	.	CASSFESGGAFF	TGTGCCAGCAGTTTCGAAAGCGGCGGGGCTTTCTTT